A single sample gave rise to the 23 T cell receptor beta chains below, sequenced in a study of T cell changes during pregnancy in multiple sclerosis. Repertoires were generated with immunoSEQ multiplex PCR, while TCRdb's copy carries only in-frame clones and drops some. The sample holds fewer than 110,000 clones, about 91% seen once. The sequences come from peripheral blood, collected after pregnancy. These receptors all come from a female donor with multiple sclerosis, enrolled in a pregnancy study.

The gene calls are TRBV30 and TRBJ1-3; unclear D gene. V was shortened by 2 bases and J by 0 bases, with 11 bases between the two germline ends. The V gene's germline CDR1 is GTSNPN and CDR2 SVGIG (reference sequence). The CDR3 sequence is 15 residues long. Written as DNA, the CDR3 is TGTGCCTGGAGTAGCGAGGGCCACTCTGGAAACACCATATATTTT. It specifies CAWSSEGHSGNTIYF.

The chain's CDR3 is CATRPIEGQGVSPLHF. CDR3 bases: TGTGCCACCCGACCCATTGAGGGACAGGGGGTTTCACCCCTCCACTTT. The J gene is TRBJ1-6, the V gene TRBV10-3; 11 bases map to TRBD1. The trim removed 10 bases at V and 9 bases at J, leaving 14 bases unmatched. Germline V gives CDR1 ENHRY, CDR2 SYGVKD. The CDR3 has 16 residues.

The chain recombines TRBV4-1 with TRBJ2-5, with D perhaps TRBD1 (6 bases). The germline CDR1 and CDR2 sequences are MGHRA and YSYEKL. V dropped 7 bases and J dropped 3 bases, with 21 bases sitting between them. There are 16 residues in the CDR3. CDR3 in DNA: TGCGCCAGCACCCTAACAGGGCCACGACACGAAGAGACCCAGTACTTC. This encodes CASTLTGPRHEETQYF.

The CDR3 DNA reads TGTGCCAGCAGCGTAGGGATAGCTGGTAATAGTGAGCAGTTCTTC. Its protein is CASSVGIAGNSEQFF. This chain connects TRBV9 to TRBJ2-1; D call uncertain. Germline V lookup: CDR1 SGDLS, CDR2 YYNGEE. The CDR3 has 15 residues. Between the trimmed V and J ends, which lost 0 bases and 9 bases, there was a span of 16 bases.

The rearrangement links TRBV5-1 to TRBJ1-1; D is perhaps TRBD1 (5 bases). The CDR3 consists of 14 residues. Trimming cost V 2 bases and J 1 base, with 9 bases left between them. The germline V gene has CDR1 SGHRS and CDR2 YFSETQ. The CDR3 DNA reads TGCGCCAGCAGCTTATCAGGGTCGAACACTGAAGCTTTCTTT. Its translation: CASSLSGSNTEAFF. Full variable domain (outside the CDR3, taken from reference TRBV5-1 and TRBJ1-1): KAGVTQTPRYLIKTRGQQVTLSCSPISGHRSVSWYQQTPGQGLQFLFEYFSETQRNKGNFPGRFSGRQFSNSRSEMNVSTLELGDSALYLCASSLSGSNTEAFFGQGTRLTVV.

This clone appeared a single time. The rearrangement joins TRBV7-6 to TRBJ2-7; D possibly corresponds to TRBD1 (6 bases). CDR1 is SGHVS, CDR2 FNYEAQ, per germline. V was cut by 0 bases and J by 9 bases, with 21 bases left in between. The length of the CDR3 is 16 residues. CDR3 sequence (DNA): TGTGCCAGCAGCTTAGCCCGGACAGCCATGCTACGAGGGCAGTACTTC. Translating it yields CASSLARTAMLRGQYF.

This clone was detected a few times. The chain links TRBV19 to TRBJ1-1; no clear D gene. Trimming stripped 3 bases from V and 3 bases from J, with 8 bases between. The germline V gene encodes CDR1 LNHDA and CDR2 SQIVND (reference sequence). The CDR3 is 13 amino acids. CDR3 nucleotide sequence: TGTGCCAGTAGTATTTCAGGCTACACTGAAGCTTTCTTT. Translation: CASSISGYTEAFF.

This clone was recorded once. The CDR3 DNA reads as TGTGCCAGCAAAACTGGCAGGGCCAGTCCCGGAGGGGAGCCCCAGCATTTT. Its protein product is CASKTGRASPGGEPQHF. The rearrangement links TRBV2 to TRBJ1-5, with TRBD1 as a possible D gene (5 bases). There are 17 residues in the CDR3. Germline CDR1 is SNHLY and CDR2 is FYNNEI. V was cut by 7 bases and J by 8 bases, with 27 bases left in between.

The chain combines TRBV2 with TRBJ1-4; no clear D. The CDR3 is made up of 14 amino acids. V lost 2 bases and J lost 8, with 12 bases in between. Germline CDR1 is SNHLY and CDR2 is FYNNEI. CDR3 in amino acids: CASSEWQKREKLFF. The CDR3 nucleotides read TGTGCCAGCAGTGAATGGCAGAAAAGAGAAAAACTGTTTTTT.

The chain joins TRBV19 to TRBJ2-1, with a possible D match to TRBD2 (5 bases). Trimming took 10 bases from V and 0 from J, leaving 16 bases between them. The CDR3 is made up of 15 amino acids. Germline CDR1 is LNHDA and CDR2 is SQIVND (reference sequence). CDR3 bases: TGTGCCACCACAAAGCGGTTCTCCTCCTACAATGAGCAGTTCTTC. This gives the protein CATTKRFSSYNEQFF.

The chain carries TRBV13 and TRBJ2-6; perhaps TRBD1 as D (6 bases). This CDR3 is 15 amino acids long. From germline, CDR1 is PRHDT and CDR2 FYEKMQ (reference sequence). V gave up 9 bases and J gave up 0 bases, with 12 bases separating them. CDR3 loop: CASGTPNSGANVLTF. Here the CDR3 DNA reads TGTGCCAGTGGGACACCGAACTCTGGGGCCAACGTCCTGACTTTC.

As to this clone: The junction and the germline gene differ at one end; a read error may be behind it. V gene TRBV7-2 combines with J gene TRBJ2-1; 13 nucleotides match TRBD2. There are 13 residues in the CDR3. CDR1 is SGHTA, CDR2 FQGNSA, per germline. The CDR3 here is CASSLAQLAGGIF. DNA of the CDR3: TGTGCCAGCAGCTTAGCTCAACTAGCGGGAGGGATCTTC.

The genes are TRBV19 and TRBJ1-2, with 7 positions matching TRBD1. Germline V lookup: CDR1 LNHDA, CDR2 SQIVND (reference sequence). CDR3 length equals 15 residues. The V gene end was trimmed by 6 bases and the J gene end by 4 bases; junction bases not matched to a gene: 11. The CDR3 loop is CASSPTGVYSYGYTF. As DNA, the CDR3 is TGTGCCAGTAGCCCCACAGGGGTATACTCCTATGGCTACACCTTC.

The chain is built from TRBV5-5 and TRBJ1-1; no reliable D call. Germline CDR1 SGHKS, CDR2 YYEKEE (reference sequence). This CDR3 contains 14 residues. The V gene lost 2 bases and the J gene lost 1 base, with 9 bases spanning the gap. The CDR3 coding sequence is TGTGCCAGCAGCTTTCGGGGTAAGAACACTGAAGCTTTCTTT. This encodes CASSFRGKNTEAFF.

The chain joins TRBV5-1 to TRBJ2-7; 8 bases are a match to TRBD2. CDR3 size: 14 residues. CDR1 and CDR2 (germline): SGHRS, YFSETQ. The V and J ends lost 4 bases and 2 bases, in that order; junction bases with no gene match: 5. CDR3 bases: TGCGCCAGCAGCACGGGACTAGGTACCTACGAGCAGTACTTC. This codes for CASSTGLGTYEQYF.

The table lists this clone with a count of one. The chain has TRBV2 and TRBJ2-7; TRBD2 is a possible D gene (6 bases). The germline gives CDR1 SNHLY, CDR2 FYNNEI. V was cut by 3 bases and J by 5 bases, with 14 bases left in between. The CDR3 is 14 residues long. In DNA, the CDR3 is TGTGCCAGCAGTGAGATCGGGACGGGAGACGAGCAGTACTTC. This gives the protein CASSEIGTGDEQYF.

The chain is built from TRBV30 and TRBJ2-5; TRBD1 agrees at 9 bases. The J segment lost 4 bases and the V segment lost 3 bases, leaving 6 bases of the junction unmatched. Looked up from germline, CDR1 is GTSNPN and CDR2 is SVGIG (reference sequence). This CDR3 region has 14 residues. The CDR3 loop is CAWSAGQGGETQYF. CDR3 DNA sequence: TGTGCCTGGAGCGCGGGACAGGGAGGAGAGACCCAGTACTTC.

The rearrangement links TRBV7-3 to TRBJ2-1; D perhaps matches TRBD2 (6 bases). The CDR3 loop spans 14 amino acids. Per the germline V gene, CDR1 is SGHTA and CDR2 is FQGTGA. The germline V and J ends were trimmed by 2 bases and 7 bases, with 12 bases remaining between them. This CDR3 is CASSLWGVRNEQFF. The CDR3 DNA follows: TGTGCCAGCAGCTTATGGGGGGTTAGAAATGAGCAGTTCTTC.

This clone was seen only a few times. This chain joins TRBV4-2 and TRBJ1-2; 8 bases match TRBD1. This CDR3 has 15 residues. The germline CDR1 and CDR2 sequences are LGHNA and YNFKEQ. Trimming removed 0 bases from V and 8 bases from J; junction bases left unmatched: 8. The CDR3: CASSQEEGQGWGYTF. CDR3 coding DNA: TGTGCCAGCAGCCAAGAAGAAGGACAGGGCTGGGGCTACACCTTC.

This chain uses TRBV7-6 with TRBJ2-7; no definite D call. V dropped 4 bases and J dropped 7 bases, with 14 bases sitting between them. The CDR3 sequence is 13 residues long. The germline gives CDR1 SGHVS, CDR2 FNYEAQ. In DNA form, the CDR3 reads TGTGCCAGCAGCTCCCGGCAGACGAGGGAGCAGTACTTC. The encoded protein is CASSSRQTREQYF.

The CDR3 DNA is TGTGCCAGCAGTGGGACTAGCGCCGCCTCTGGGGCCAACGTCCTGACTTTC. Protein product: CASSGTSAASGANVLTF. The rearrangement uses TRBV7-2 and TRBJ2-6, with TRBD2 identical over 10 bases. The CDR3 has 17 amino acids. Trimming at V came to 6 bases and at J to 0 bases, leaving 5 bases not matched to a gene. Germline CDR1 reads SGHTA; CDR2 reads FQGNSA.

The gene calls are TRBV6-6 and TRBJ1-4; no reliable D call. CDR1 is MNHNY, CDR2 SVGAGI, per germline (reference sequence). The V gene lost 7 bases and the J gene lost 1 base, with 13 bases spanning the gap. The CDR3 sequence is 15 residues long. The CDR3, as DNA: TGTGCCAGCAAGGGCAGGACTATAACTAATGAAAAACTGTTTTTT. This gives the protein CASKGRTITNEKLFF.

The chain joins TRBV5-1 to TRBJ2-5, with a weak D call TRBD2 (6 bases). V lost 3 bases and J 1 base, leaving 10 bases between the germline ends. Germline CDR1 and CDR2: SGHRS and YFSETQ. This CDR3 is built from 14 residues. The CDR3 protein is CASSSSGSQETQYF. DNA for the CDR3: TGCGCCAGCAGCTCCTCCGGGAGCCAAGAGACCCAGTACTTC.